A single sample is the source of the 30 T cell receptor beta chains below, sequenced in a study of cytomegalovirus exposure and HLA in healthy donors. 13 Jbeta primers and 60 Vbeta primers were used for the PCR. Clones were read by immunoSEQ multiplex PCR, and TCRdb kept only the in-frame ones, dropping some. Of around 150,000 clones in the sample, approximately 79% were seen once. Sequencing input: PBMCs. All receptors derive from a human donor in good health.

This chain's CDR3 is CASNKQTSRWQEQFF. The CDR3 DNA reads TGCGCCAGCAACAAACAGACTAGCAGGTGGCAGGAGCAGTTCTTC. V gene TRBV10-2 combines with J gene TRBJ2-1, with 7 bases matching TRBD2. With V trimmed by 7 bases and J by 10 bases, 16 bases remained unmatched. CDR1 is WSHSY and CDR2 is SAAADI in the germline V gene. The length of the CDR3 is 15 residues.

As concerns this clone: At one boundary the junction diverges from the germline segment, which might be a read error. This sequence joins TRBV13 and TRBJ1-2, with 7 nucleotides matching TRBD1. Germline loops: CDR1 PRHDT, CDR2 FYEKMQ (reference sequence). The CDR3 is 15 amino acids. The CDR3 loop is CASSLGQERYYGYTF. The CDR3 nucleotides are TGTGCCAGCAGCCTAGGACAGGAGAGGTACTATGGCTACACCTTC.

This clone has more than one count but fewer than ten. The chain is built from TRBV7-3 and TRBJ2-1; 7 nucleotides line up with TRBD2. Germline CDR1 is SGHTA and CDR2 is FQGTGA. The trim removed 5 bases at V and 9 bases at J, leaving 4 bases unmatched. The CDR3 totals 12 residues. The CDR3 loop reads CASSGSGTEQFF. The CDR3 bases are TGTGCCAGCAGCGGCAGCGGGACTGAGCAGTTCTTC.

The chain uses TRBV21-1 and TRBJ2-7; TRBD1, the table's D call, was not compared with the DNA. TRBV21-1 is marked as a pseudogene. This CDR3 region has 12 residues. The CDR3 DNA is TGTGCTACCCATGGGGCTGCACAGAAGCAGTACTTC. This encodes CATHGAAQKQYF.

The table lists this clone with a count of one. This chain links TRBV6-5 with TRBJ1-1; D may be TRBD1 (6 bases). V dropped 6 bases and J dropped 9 bases, with 20 bases sitting between them. The germline gives CDR1 MNHEY, CDR2 SVGAGI. This CDR3 has 14 amino acids. The CDR3 DNA follows: TGTGCCAGCAGAGCCGAGAGTGGGGGCTTTAAAGCTTTCTTT. Amino acid sequence: CASRAESGGFKAFF.

The V gene is TRBV28, the J gene TRBJ2-7, with 7 bases fitting TRBD2. This CDR3 region has 17 residues. The germline V gene encodes CDR1 MDHEN and CDR2 SYDVKM. Trimming removed 6 bases from V and 1 base from J; junction bases left unmatched: 15. CDR3 nucleotide sequence: TGTGCCAGCAGACCACTTCGAACGCTAGCGGCTTCCTACGAGCAGTACTTC. Its protein is CASRPLRTLAASYEQYF. Full variable domain (outside the CDR3, taken from reference TRBV28 and TRBJ2-7): DVKVTQSSRYLVKRTGEKVFLECVQDMDHENMFWYRQDPGLGLRLIYFSYDVKMKEKGDIPEGYSVSREKKERFSLILESASTNQTSMYLCASRPLRTLAASYEQYFGPGTRLTVT.

The chain couples TRBV6-1 to TRBJ1-1, with unresolved D. Germline lookup yields CDR1 MNHNS and CDR2 SASEGT. The CDR3 is made up of 14 amino acids. Trimming removed 0 bases at V and 1 base at J, with 6 bases between. DNA of the CDR3: TGTGCCAGCAGTGAAGCGTCGGGGAACACTGAAGCTTTCTTT. Its protein product is CASSEASGNTEAFF.

V gene TRBV28 combines with J gene TRBJ1-1; 10 bases map to TRBD1. V trimming: 6 bases; J trimming: 5 bases; junction bases outside the gene matches: 9. Germline V gives CDR1 MDHEN, CDR2 SYDVKM. This CDR3 spans 15 amino acids. The DNA of the CDR3 is TGTGCCAGCAGCGTCGACAGGGGGCATCAGACTGAAGCTTTCTTT. Its protein product is CASSVDRGHQTEAFF.

This clone was detected once. The chain employs TRBV5-1 and TRBJ1-1; D ambiguous. V lost 0 bases and J lost 1, with 7 bases in between. The CDR3 is 14 residues long. CDR1 and CDR2 (germline): SGHRS, YFSETQ. DNA of the CDR3: TGCGCCAGCAGCTTGGGTGCAGAGAACACTGAAGCTTTCTTT. Translated, it gives CASSLGAENTEAFF.

The rearrangement links TRBV6-1 to TRBJ2-7; the match to TRBD1 covers 11 bases. This CDR3 is built from 15 residues. With V trimmed by 6 bases and J by 1 base, 5 bases remained unmatched. From germline, CDR1 is MNHNS and CDR2 SASEGT. CDR3: CASSPDRGPSYEQYF. In nucleotides, the CDR3 is TGTGCCAGCAGCCCGGACAGGGGGCCATCCTACGAGCAGTACTTC.

The V call is TRBV7-2, the J call TRBJ2-7; TRBD2 matches at 9 bases. This CDR3 is built from 13 residues. V was pared by 3 bases and J by 10 bases, with 7 bases of the junction left unmatched. The germline V gene has CDR1 SGHTA and CDR2 FQGNSA. CDR3 protein: CASSLVAGALQYF. CDR3 nucleotides: TGTGCCAGCAGCTTGGTAGCGGGGGCCCTACAGTACTTC.

This clone was seen once. The chain recombines TRBV18 with TRBJ1-1, with a possible D match to TRBD1 (6 bases). The ends were cut back, 8 bases at V and 0 bases at J, with 13 bases in the middle. Germline V gene lookup returns CDR1 KGHSH and CDR2 LQKENI. The length of the CDR3 is 14 residues. CDR3 amino acids: CASLRTGMNTEAFF. In DNA, the CDR3 is TGTGCCAGCCTAAGAACAGGGATGAACACTGAAGCTTTCTTT.

V gene TRBV10-2 combines with J gene TRBJ1-5, with 8 bases lining up with TRBD1. V lost 4 bases, J lost 2 bases, and 1 base stayed unmatched. Germline V gene data show CDR1 as WSHSY and CDR2 as SAAADI. CDR3 size: 14 residues. CDR3 in amino acids: CASSGGQGNQPQHF. The CDR3, as DNA: TGCGCCAGCAGTGGGGGACAGGGCAATCAGCCCCAGCATTTT.

A word on this clone: A junction boundary mismatches the germline segment, possibly from a read error. This rearrangement joins TRBV7-2 to TRBJ2-7; 7 positions agree with TRBD2. CDR1 and CDR2 from the germline V gene are SGHTA and FQGNSA. CDR3 length equals 14 residues. Here the CDR3 DNA reads TGTGCCAGCAGCTTTAGTGGGGAGGTCCGGGACTACGTTTTC. It encodes CASSFSGEVRDYVF. The full variable domain, in which reference TRBV7-2 and TRBJ2-7 provide the parts outside the CDR3, is GAGVSQSPSNKVTEKGKDVELRCDPISGHTALYWYRQSLGQGLEFLIYFQGNSAPDKSGLPSDRFSAERTGGSVSTLTIQRTQQEDSAVYLCASSFSGEVRDYVFGPGTRLTVT.

The chain joins TRBV7-8 to TRBJ2-7; 7 nucleotides line up with TRBD1. Per germline, CDR1 SGHVS and CDR2 FQNEAQ. The CDR3 contains 13 residues. V lost 8 bases and J lost 0; bases outside the gene matches: 4. The CDR3 is CASRQGSSYEQYF. The CDR3 DNA reads TGTGCCAGCCGACAGGGTAGCTCCTACGAGCAGTACTTC.

V gene TRBV7-6 combines with J gene TRBJ2-1, with 12 bases fitting TRBD2. After removal of 2 bases from V and 0 bases from J, the junction contained 8 bases not matched to a gene. Germline values: CDR1 SGHVS, CDR2 FNYEAQ. The CDR3 has 19 residues. CDR3: CASSLRLAGGPSSYNEQFF. The CDR3 DNA is TGTGCCAGCAGCTTACGGCTAGCGGGGGGGCCGAGCTCCTACAATGAGCAGTTCTTC.

This chain connects TRBV7-6 to TRBJ2-5; D perhaps matches TRBD2 (7 bases). The germline V gene encodes CDR1 SGHVS and CDR2 FNYEAQ. The CDR3 runs to 12 residues. Trimming shortened V by 5 bases and J by 4 bases, and 8 bases separated the two germline ends. The chain's CDR3 is CASSRGAETQYF. CDR3 coding DNA: TGTGCCAGCAGCCGGGGGGCAGAGACCCAGTACTTC.

The chain joins TRBV6-5 to TRBJ1-2, with D tentatively TRBD1 (6 bases). CDR1 MNHEY and CDR2 SVGAGI come from the germline V gene. Trimming cost V 2 bases and J 2 bases, with 6 bases left between them. This CDR3 has 13 amino acids. CDR3 nucleotides: TGTGCCAGCAGTTACGGACAGAACTATGGCTACACCTTC. It translates to CASSYGQNYGYTF.

The V call is TRBV2, the J call TRBJ2-1, with D possibly matching TRBD2 (6 bases). Germline V gene sequence: CDR1 SNHLY, CDR2 FYNNEI. The V end lost 8 bases, the J end lost 1 base, and 15 bases lay between the germline ends. The CDR3 loop spans 15 amino acids. The CDR3 DNA sequence: TGTGCCAGCGGAGAACTAGCAACTTCCTACAATGAGCAGTTCTTC. Its protein is CASGELATSYNEQFF.

J is TRBJ1-1 and V is TRBV9; 8 bases agree with TRBD1. Per the germline V gene, CDR1 is SGDLS and CDR2 is YYNGEE. The CDR3 has 15 residues. V gave up 1 base and J gave up 3 bases; unmatched junction bases: 5. CDR3 sequence: CASSVKQGADTEAFF. DNA for the CDR3: TGTGCCAGCAGCGTAAAGCAGGGGGCCGACACTGAAGCTTTCTTT.

In its sample, this clone was seen once. The chain uses TRBV27 and TRBJ2-1, with D unresolved. V lost 3 bases to trimming and J lost 4 bases, with 7 bases between them. Germline values: CDR1 MNHEY, CDR2 SMNVEV (reference sequence). CDR3 length equals 13 residues. CDR3 loop: CASSLARYNEQFF. CDR3 in DNA: TGTGCCAGCAGTTTGGCGCGGTACAATGAGCAGTTCTTC.

V gene TRBV4-1 combines with J gene TRBJ2-7; D not resolved. Looked up from germline, CDR1 is MGHRA and CDR2 is YSYEKL. There are 14 residues in the CDR3. V lost 0 bases and J 3 bases, leaving 9 bases between the germline ends. CDR3 amino acids: CASSQDLQFYEQYF. CDR3 coding DNA: TGCGCCAGCAGCCAAGACTTACAATTCTACGAGCAGTACTTC.

V is TRBV6-6 and J is TRBJ1-3; D might be TRBD1 (6 bases). CDR3 length: 15 residues. Trimming pared 5 bases from V and 0 bases from J, leaving 11 bases between. Germline CDR1 and CDR2: MNHNY and SVGAGI (reference sequence). The CDR3 is CASSGGQYSGNTIYF. CDR3 nucleotides: TGTGCCAGCAGTGGCGGACAGTACTCTGGAAACACCATATATTTT.

The chain links TRBV27 to TRBJ2-7, with 14 bases fitting TRBD2. With 5 bases clipped from V and 4 bases from J, the junction kept 1 base outside the gene matches. The CDR3 is made up of 14 amino acids. Looked up from germline, CDR1 is MNHEY and CDR2 is SMNVEV (reference sequence). CDR3 loop: CASSGTSGGYEQYF. The CDR3 nucleotides are TGTGCCAGCAGTGGGACTAGCGGGGGTTACGAGCAGTACTTC.

The rearrangement joins TRBV2 to TRBJ2-7, with a tentative D call TRBD1 (6 bases). The CDR3 extends over 13 amino acids. Deletions cut 6 bases from V and 2 bases from J, with 11 bases between. Germline V gene data show CDR1 as SNHLY and CDR2 as FYNNEI. CDR3 protein: CASRRGKAYEQYF. In DNA, the CDR3 is TGTGCCAGCAGGAGGGGGAAAGCCTACGAGCAGTACTTC.

The chain couples TRBV6-5 to TRBJ2-3; 12 bases agree with TRBD2. The ends lost 6 bases at V and 7 bases at J; junction bases unmatched: 8. Germline V gives CDR1 MNHEY, CDR2 SVGAGI. The CDR3 is 15 amino acids. In DNA form, the CDR3 reads TGTGCCAGCAGCCCGCGACTAGCGGGGGTCTATACGCAGTATTTT. Protein sequence: CASSPRLAGVYTQYF.

This chain joins TRBV29-1 and TRBJ2-5; 10 bases are a match to TRBD2. The junction had 4 bases not matched to a gene; V was cut back by 7 bases and J by 5 bases. The CDR3 is made up of 12 amino acids. Looked up from germline, CDR1 is SQVTM and CDR2 is ANQGSEA. The CDR3 DNA is TGCAGCGGTCATAGCGGGGGGGAGACCCAGTACTTC. Protein: CSGHSGGETQYF.

The chain links TRBV15 to TRBJ1-2; D uncertain. The germline V gene encodes CDR1 LNHNV and CDR2 YYDKDF (reference sequence). V was shortened by 6 bases and J by 4 bases, with 12 bases between the two germline ends. The CDR3 sequence is 13 residues long. The CDR3 sequence is CATRNPGGYGYTF. The CDR3 DNA reads TGTGCCACCAGGAACCCCGGTGGCTATGGCTACACCTTC. Complete variable domain (other parts from reference TRBV15 and TRBJ1-2): DAMVIQNPRYQVTQFGKPVTLSCSQTLNHNVMYWYQQKSSQAPKLLFHYYDKDFNNEADTPDNFQSRRPNTSFCFLDIRSPGLGDTAMYLCATRNPGGYGYTFGSGTRLTVV.

The V and J genes are TRBV6-5 and TRBJ2-3; 7 nucleotides line up with TRBD2. Germline trimming cut 8 bases from V and 4 bases from J; bases unmatched to any gene: 9. The CDR3 loop spans 14 amino acids. Germline lookup yields CDR1 MNHEY and CDR2 SVGAGI. This CDR3 is CASGRGRQADTQYF. CDR3 nucleotide sequence: TGTGCCAGCGGGAGGGGCCGACAAGCAGATACGCAGTATTTT.

As concerns this clone: Compared with germline, one end of the junction differs, possibly owing to a read error. The chain joins TRBV7-7 to TRBJ2-4, with 7 bases aligning to TRBD2. The germline CDR1 and CDR2 sequences are SSHAT and FNYEAQ (reference sequence). This CDR3 is 15 amino acids long. The CDR3 nucleotides are TGTGCTAGCACCAGACCGGGGGGAGGCAAAAACATTCAGTACTTC. Amino acid sequence: CASTRPGGGKNIQYF.